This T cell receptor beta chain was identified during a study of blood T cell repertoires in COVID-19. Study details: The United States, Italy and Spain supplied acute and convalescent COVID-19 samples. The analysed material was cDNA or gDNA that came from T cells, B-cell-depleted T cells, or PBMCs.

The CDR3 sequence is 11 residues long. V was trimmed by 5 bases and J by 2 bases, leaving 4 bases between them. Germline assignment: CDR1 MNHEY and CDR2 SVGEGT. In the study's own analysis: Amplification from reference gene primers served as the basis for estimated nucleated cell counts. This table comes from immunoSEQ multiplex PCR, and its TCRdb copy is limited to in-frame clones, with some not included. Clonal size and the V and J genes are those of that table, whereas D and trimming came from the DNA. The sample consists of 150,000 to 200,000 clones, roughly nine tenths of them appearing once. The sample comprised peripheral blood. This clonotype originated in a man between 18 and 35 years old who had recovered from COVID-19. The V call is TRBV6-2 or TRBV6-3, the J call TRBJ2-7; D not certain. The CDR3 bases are TGTGCCAGCAGTAGAGCCTACGAGCAGTACTTC. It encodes CASSRAYEQYF.